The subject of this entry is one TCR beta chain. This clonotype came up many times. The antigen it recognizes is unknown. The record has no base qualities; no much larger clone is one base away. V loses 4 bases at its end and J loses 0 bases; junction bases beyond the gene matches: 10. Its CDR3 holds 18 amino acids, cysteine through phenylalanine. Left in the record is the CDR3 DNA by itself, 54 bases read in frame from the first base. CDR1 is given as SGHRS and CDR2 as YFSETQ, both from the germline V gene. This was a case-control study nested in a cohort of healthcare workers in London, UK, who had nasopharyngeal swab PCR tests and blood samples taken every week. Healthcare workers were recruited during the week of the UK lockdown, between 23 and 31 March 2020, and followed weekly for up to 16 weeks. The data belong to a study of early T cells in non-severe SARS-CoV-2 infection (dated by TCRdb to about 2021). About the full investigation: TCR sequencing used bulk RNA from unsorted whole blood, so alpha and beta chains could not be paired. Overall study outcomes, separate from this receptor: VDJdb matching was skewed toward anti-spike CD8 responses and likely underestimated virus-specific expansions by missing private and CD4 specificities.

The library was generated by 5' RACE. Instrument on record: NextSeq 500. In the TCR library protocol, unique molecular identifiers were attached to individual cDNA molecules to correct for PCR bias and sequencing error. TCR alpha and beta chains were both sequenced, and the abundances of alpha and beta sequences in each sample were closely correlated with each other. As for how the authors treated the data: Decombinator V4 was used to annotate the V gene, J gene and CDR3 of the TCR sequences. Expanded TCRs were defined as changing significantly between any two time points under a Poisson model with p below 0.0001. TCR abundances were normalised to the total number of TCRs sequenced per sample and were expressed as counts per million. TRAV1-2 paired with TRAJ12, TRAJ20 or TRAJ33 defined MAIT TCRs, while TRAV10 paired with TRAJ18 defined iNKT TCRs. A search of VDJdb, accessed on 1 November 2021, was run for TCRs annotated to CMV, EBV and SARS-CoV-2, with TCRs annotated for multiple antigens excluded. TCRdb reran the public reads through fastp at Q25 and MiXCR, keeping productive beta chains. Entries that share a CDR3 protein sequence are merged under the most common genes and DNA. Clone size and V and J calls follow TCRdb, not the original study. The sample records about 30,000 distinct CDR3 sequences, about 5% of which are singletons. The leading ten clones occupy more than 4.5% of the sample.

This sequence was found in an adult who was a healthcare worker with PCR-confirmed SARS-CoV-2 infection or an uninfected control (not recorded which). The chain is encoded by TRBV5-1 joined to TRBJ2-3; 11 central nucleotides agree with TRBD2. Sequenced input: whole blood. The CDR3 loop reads CASSPGTSGPPSTDTQYF. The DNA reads TGCGCCAGCAGCCCTGGGACTAGCGGACCGCCTAGCACAGATACGCAGTATTTT.